This T cell receptor (beta chain) was sequenced during a study of T cells after yellow fever vaccination. Points on this clonotype: Its antigen is not identified.

CDR1 and CDR2 from the germline V gene are DFQATT and SNEGSKA (reference sequence). The CDR3 is 12 amino acids. The V end was cut by 8 bases, the J end by 4 bases, with 14 bases between. Overall study findings and caveats: Just a small share of clonotypes turned up in the CD4 compartment as well as the CD8 compartment. A weaker secondary response peaked on day 5, the primary on day 15. Reappearance after the booster was seen for most primary-vaccination clones, at 95% to 98% CD4 and 88% CD8.

The 5'RACE template-switching step produced TCR cDNA and added a universal primer site and UMIs. TCRdb independently ran MiXCR on the 5' RACE reads; one entry per CDR3 protein. The data contain about 320,000 distinct CDR3 sequences, roughly a tenth of them singletons. This chain connects TRBV20-1 to TRBJ1-2; possible D gene TRBD1, 6 bases. The receptor was derived from a man aged 18 to 30 who received the YFV17D yellow fever vaccine. Material: CD4+ T cells sorted from PBMCs, obtained 45 days after the yellow fever booster vaccination. The CDR3 DNA reads as TGCAGTACTACTTTGGGGGCCTATGGCTACACCTTC. Its translation is CSTTLGAYGYTF.